Each of the 8 T cell receptor beta chains below was sequenced from the same sample in a study of blood T cell repertoires in COVID-19. Generated by immunoSEQ multiplex PCR, the TCRdb table keeps only in-frame clones and is missing some. The data hold more than 25,000 clones, with around 89% observed a single time. Sequenced: peripheral blood. The receptors come from an older man with acute or convalescent COVID-19.

The gene calls are TRBV2 and TRBJ1-5; D is perhaps TRBD1 (5 bases). The germline V gene has CDR1 SNHLY and CDR2 FYNNEI. This CDR3 spans 15 amino acids. V shed 1 base and J shed 1 base, with 8 bases lying between them. The CDR3 DNA is TGTGCCAGCAGTGAAGGGACACTGAGCAATCAGCCCCAGCATTTT. Translating it yields CASSEGTLSNQPQHF.

V gene TRBV10-3 combines with J gene TRBJ2-7; 10 nucleotides align to TRBD1. The CDR3 extends over 12 amino acids. Germline values: CDR1 ENHRY, CDR2 SYGVKD. The V segment lost 10 bases and the J segment 6 bases; nucleotides outside the gene matches: 6. The DNA of the CDR3 is TGTGCCACCCAGACAGGGGGCGCCGAGCAGTACTTC. Translating it yields CATQTGGAEQYF.

V gene TRBV6-2 or TRBV6-3 combines with J gene TRBJ2-5, with 8 positions matching TRBD1. In germline, CDR1 is MNHEY, CDR2 SVGEGT. J gave up 2 bases and V 5 bases, and 7 bases lay outside the gene matches. The CDR3 extends over 15 amino acids. The CDR3 is CASSSYRGRQETQYF. CDR3 sequence (DNA): TGTGCCAGCAGTAGCTACAGGGGGAGGCAAGAGACCCAGTACTTC.

This chain links TRBV2 with TRBJ1-2, with 12 bases matching TRBD1. Trimming took 0 bases from V and 8 from J; bases not matched to a gene: 7. The V gene's germline CDR1 is SNHLY and CDR2 FYNNEI. The CDR3 spans 16 residues. CDR3 coding DNA: TGTGCCAGCAGTGAAGCAGGGGGACAGGGGGCGCGGGGCTACACCTTC. It encodes CASSEAGGQGARGYTF.

The chain uses TRBV6-5 and TRBJ1-1, with a possible D match to TRBD1 (5 bases). V lost 8 bases to trimming and J lost 4 bases, with 14 bases between them. CDR1 MNHEY and CDR2 SVGAGI come from the germline V gene. This CDR3 region has 13 residues. The CDR3: CASSQDRGTEAFF. The CDR3 DNA sequence: TGTGCCAGCTCACAGGACCGAGGCACTGAAGCTTTCTTT.

The J gene is TRBJ1-3, the V gene TRBV10-3; D unresolved. Trimming cost V 3 bases and J 0 bases, with 12 bases left between them. The germline V gene encodes CDR1 ENHRY and CDR2 SYGVKD. CDR3 length equals 16 residues. The CDR3 nucleotides read TGTGCCATCAGTGACCTCTACCGGGACTCTGGAAACACCATATATTTT. Amino acid sequence: CAISDLYRDSGNTIYF.

The CDR3 DNA is TGCGCCAGCAGTCAATCCCTGGGACAGCAGTACTTC. Translated, it gives CASSQSLGQQYF. The gene calls are TRBV23-1 and TRBJ2-5; TRBD1 matches at 7 bases. TRBV23-1 is designated an ORF whose function remains uncertain. After removal of 0 bases from V and 11 bases from J, the junction contained 3 bases not matched to a gene. This CDR3 has 12 residues.

The chain carries TRBV18 and TRBJ2-2, with 7 bases lining up with TRBD2. Per germline, CDR1 KGHSH and CDR2 LQKENI. CDR3 size: 17 residues. With V trimmed by 0 bases and J by 0 bases, 4 bases remained unmatched. CDR3 DNA: TGTGCCAGCTCACCACCCCGGGGGGACGCGAACACCGGGGAGCTGTTTTTT. As protein: CASSPPRGDANTGELFF.